These 5 T cell receptor beta chains share one sample of origin, sequenced in a study of T cell responses to AZD1222 COVID-19 vaccine (dated by TCRdb to 2020 to 2022). Library preparation was by the immunoSEQ multiplex PCR assay. TCRdb took over this immuneACCESS table, retaining in-frame rearrangements with V and J assigned. Such tables are incomplete; in checked studies, under half of the missing clones stem from an unresolved V gene, and the remainder is unexplained. This sample holds about 140,000 clones; 85% to 90% were observed only once. 3% to 3.5% of the sample comes from the top ten. Per the publication, the time point label means: about 28 days (+/-7) after the second vaccine dose. This material consisted of peripheral blood, taken 28 days after the second AZD1222 dose. The source of these receptors is an adult who received the AZD1222 COVID-19 vaccine.

This clone appeared a single time. The V call is TRBV7-9, the J call TRBJ1-1, with D hard to call. The CDR3 spans 12 residues. V was cut by 10 bases and J by 4 bases, with 13 bases left in between. In germline, CDR1 is SEHNR, CDR2 FQNEAQ (reference sequence). The CDR3: CATGVFSTEAFF. The CDR3 DNA reads as TGTGCCACCGGAGTTTTTTCCACTGAAGCTTTCTTT.

The gene calls are TRBV19 and TRBJ1-5; D possibly corresponds to TRBD1 (5 bases). The germline V gene encodes CDR1 LNHDA and CDR2 SQIVND (reference sequence). V was cut by 7 bases and J by 4 bases, with 11 bases left in between. This CDR3 region has 13 residues. This CDR3 reads CASIGDGNQPQHF. Here the CDR3 DNA reads TGTGCCAGTATAGGGGACGGAAATCAGCCCCAGCATTTT.

The chain has TRBV7-9 and TRBJ1-4, with 7 bases that match TRBD1. V lost 10 bases, J lost 7 bases, and 12 bases stayed unmatched. Looked up from germline, CDR1 is SEHNR and CDR2 is FQNEAQ (reference sequence). The CDR3 loop spans 14 amino acids. The CDR3, as DNA: TGTGCCACGGGGACAGTTGGGGACCGTGAAAAACTGTTTTTT. This gives the protein CATGTVGDREKLFF.

V and J are TRBV14 and TRBJ2-7; 8 nucleotides align to TRBD2. Germline V gives CDR1 SGHDN, CDR2 FVKESK. The V gene end was trimmed by 5 bases and the J gene end by 2 bases; junction bases not matched to a gene: 8. The CDR3 extends over 15 amino acids. For the CDR3, the DNA is TGTGCCAGCAGCAGGGATATAGCGGGAACCTACGAGCAGTACTTC. This encodes CASSRDIAGTYEQYF.

The chain joins TRBV6-5 to TRBJ2-2; 8 nucleotides match TRBD1. The CDR3 is 14 amino acids. With 6 bases clipped from V and 4 bases from J, the junction kept 4 bases outside the gene matches. CDR1 is MNHEY, CDR2 SVGAGI, per germline. The CDR3 region has the DNA TGTGCCAGCAGGTACAGGGGGATCACCGGGGAGCTGTTTTTT. Its protein product is CASRYRGITGELFF.